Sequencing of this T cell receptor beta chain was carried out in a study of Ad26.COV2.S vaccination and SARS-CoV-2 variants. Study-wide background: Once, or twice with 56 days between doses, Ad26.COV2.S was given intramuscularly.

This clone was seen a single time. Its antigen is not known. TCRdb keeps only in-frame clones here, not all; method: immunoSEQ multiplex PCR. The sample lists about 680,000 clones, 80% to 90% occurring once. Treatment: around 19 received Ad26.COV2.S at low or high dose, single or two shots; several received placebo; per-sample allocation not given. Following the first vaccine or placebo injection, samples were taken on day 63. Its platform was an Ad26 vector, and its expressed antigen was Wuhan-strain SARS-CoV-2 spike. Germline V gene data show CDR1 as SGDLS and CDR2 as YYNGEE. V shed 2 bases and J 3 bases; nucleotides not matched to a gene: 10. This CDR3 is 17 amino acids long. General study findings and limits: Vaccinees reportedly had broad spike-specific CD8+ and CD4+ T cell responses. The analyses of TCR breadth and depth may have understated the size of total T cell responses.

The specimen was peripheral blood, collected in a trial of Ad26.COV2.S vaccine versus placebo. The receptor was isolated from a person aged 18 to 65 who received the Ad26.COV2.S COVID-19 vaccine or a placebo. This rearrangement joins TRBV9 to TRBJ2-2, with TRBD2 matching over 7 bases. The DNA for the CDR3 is TGTGCCAGCAGCGTGTTTTCTAGCGGCGGGTACACCGGGGAGCTGTTTTTT. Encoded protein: CASSVFSSGGYTGELFF.